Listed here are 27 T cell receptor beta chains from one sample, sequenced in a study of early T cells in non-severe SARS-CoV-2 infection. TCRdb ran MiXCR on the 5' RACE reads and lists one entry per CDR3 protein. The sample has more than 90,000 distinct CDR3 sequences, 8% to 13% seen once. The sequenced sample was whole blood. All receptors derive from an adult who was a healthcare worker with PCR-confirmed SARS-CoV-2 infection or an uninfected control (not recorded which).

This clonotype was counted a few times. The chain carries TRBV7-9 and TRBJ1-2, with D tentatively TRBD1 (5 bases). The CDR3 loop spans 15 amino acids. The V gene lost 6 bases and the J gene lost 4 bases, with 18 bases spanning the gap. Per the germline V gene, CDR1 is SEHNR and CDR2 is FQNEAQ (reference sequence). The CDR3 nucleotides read TGTGCCAGCAGTCATAAGACACTTCAGGGCTATGGCTACACCTTC. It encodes CASSHKTLQGYGYTF.

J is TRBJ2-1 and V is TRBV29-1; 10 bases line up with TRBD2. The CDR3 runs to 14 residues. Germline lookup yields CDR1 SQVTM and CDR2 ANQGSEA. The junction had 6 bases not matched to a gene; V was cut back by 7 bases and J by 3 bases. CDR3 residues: CSAAVAGGYNEQFF. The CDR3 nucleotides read TGCAGCGCCGCGGTAGCGGGAGGCTACAATGAGCAGTTCTTC.

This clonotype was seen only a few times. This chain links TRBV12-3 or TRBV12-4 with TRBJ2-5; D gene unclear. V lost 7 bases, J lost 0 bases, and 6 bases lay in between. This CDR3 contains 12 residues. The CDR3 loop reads CASTRYQETQYF. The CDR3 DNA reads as TGTGCCAGCACCCGGTACCAAGAGACCCAGTACTTC.

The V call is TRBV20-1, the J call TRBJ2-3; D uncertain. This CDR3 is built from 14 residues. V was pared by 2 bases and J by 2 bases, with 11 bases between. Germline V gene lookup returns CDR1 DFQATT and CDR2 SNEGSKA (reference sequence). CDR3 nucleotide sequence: TGCAGTGCTAGAAAAAGACATCTCACAGATACGCAGTATTTT. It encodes CSARKRHLTDTQYF.

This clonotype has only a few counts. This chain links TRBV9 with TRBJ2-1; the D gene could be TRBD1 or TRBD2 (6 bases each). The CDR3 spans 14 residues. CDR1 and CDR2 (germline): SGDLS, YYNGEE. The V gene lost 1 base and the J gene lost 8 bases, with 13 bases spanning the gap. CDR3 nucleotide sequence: TGTGCCAGCAGCGTATCTTCCGGGGGCGATGAGCAGTTCTTC. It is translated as CASSVSSGGDEQFF.

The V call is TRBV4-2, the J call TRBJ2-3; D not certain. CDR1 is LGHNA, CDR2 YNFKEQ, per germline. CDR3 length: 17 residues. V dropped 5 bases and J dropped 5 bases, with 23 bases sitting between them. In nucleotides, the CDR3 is TGTGCCAGCAGCTCCCTAACCCGGGCCCCCAACCAAGATACGCAGTATTTT. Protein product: CASSSLTRAPNQDTQYF.

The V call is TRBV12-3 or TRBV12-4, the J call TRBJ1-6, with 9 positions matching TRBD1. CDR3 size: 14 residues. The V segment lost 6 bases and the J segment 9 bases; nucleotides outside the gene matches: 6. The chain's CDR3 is CASRSTGGGSPLHF. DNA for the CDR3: TGTGCCAGCAGAAGTACAGGGGGCGGTTCACCCCTCCACTTT.

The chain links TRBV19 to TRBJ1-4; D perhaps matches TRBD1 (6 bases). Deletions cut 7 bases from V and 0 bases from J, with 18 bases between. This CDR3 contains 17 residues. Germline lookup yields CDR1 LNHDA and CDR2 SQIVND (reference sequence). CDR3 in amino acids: CASKRDTWDSTNEKLFF. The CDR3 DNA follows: TGTGCCAGTAAGCGGGACACCTGGGACTCAACTAATGAAAAACTGTTTTTT.

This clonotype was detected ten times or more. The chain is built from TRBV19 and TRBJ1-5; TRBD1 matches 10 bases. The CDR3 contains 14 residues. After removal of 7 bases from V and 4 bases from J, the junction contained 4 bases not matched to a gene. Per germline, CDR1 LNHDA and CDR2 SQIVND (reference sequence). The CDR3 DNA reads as TGTGCCAGTACCGGGACAGGGGTAAATCAGCCCCAGCATTTT. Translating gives CASTGTGVNQPQHF.

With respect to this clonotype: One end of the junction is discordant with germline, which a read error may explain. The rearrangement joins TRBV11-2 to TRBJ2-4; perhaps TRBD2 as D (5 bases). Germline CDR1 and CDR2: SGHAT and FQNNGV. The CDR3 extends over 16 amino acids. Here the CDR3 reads CAGSPAGVETKNIQYF. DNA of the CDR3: TGTGCCGGCAGCCCCGCCGGGGTAGAGACCAAAAACATTCAGTACTTC. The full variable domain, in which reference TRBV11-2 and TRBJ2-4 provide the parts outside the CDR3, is EAGVAQSPRYKIIEKRQSVAFWCNPISGHATLYWYQQILGQGPKLLIQFQNNGVVDDSQLPKDRFSAERLKGVDSTLKIQPAKLEDSAVYLCAGSPAGVETKNIQYFGAGTRLSVL.

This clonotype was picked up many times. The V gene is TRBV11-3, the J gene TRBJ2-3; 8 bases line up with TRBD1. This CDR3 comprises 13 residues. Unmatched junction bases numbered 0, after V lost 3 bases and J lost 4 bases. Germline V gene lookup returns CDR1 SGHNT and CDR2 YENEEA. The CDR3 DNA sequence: TGTGCCAGCAGCTTCAGGGGGCCAGATACGCAGTATTTT. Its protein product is CASSFRGPDTQYF.

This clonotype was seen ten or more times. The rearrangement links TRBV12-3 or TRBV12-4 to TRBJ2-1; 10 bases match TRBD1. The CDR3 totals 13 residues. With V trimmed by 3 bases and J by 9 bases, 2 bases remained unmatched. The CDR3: CASSFGTGVEQFF. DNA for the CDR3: TGTGCCAGCAGTTTTGGGACAGGGGTTGAGCAGTTCTTC.

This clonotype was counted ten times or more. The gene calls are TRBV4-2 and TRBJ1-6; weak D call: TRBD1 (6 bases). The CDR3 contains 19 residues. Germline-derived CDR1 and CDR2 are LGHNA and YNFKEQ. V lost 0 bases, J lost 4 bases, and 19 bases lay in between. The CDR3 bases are TGTGCCAGCAGCCAAGAAGGGGGTGGAAGAATTTCTTATAATTCACCCCTCCACTTT. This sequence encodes CASSQEGGGRISYNSPLHF.

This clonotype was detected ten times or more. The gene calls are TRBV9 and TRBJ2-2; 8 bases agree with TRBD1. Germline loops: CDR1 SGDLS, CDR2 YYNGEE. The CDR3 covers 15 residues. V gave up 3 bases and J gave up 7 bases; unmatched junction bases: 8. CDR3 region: CASSAGRGRVGELFF. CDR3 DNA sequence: TGTGCCAGCAGCGCAGGCAGGGGGCGTGTCGGGGAGCTGTTTTTT.

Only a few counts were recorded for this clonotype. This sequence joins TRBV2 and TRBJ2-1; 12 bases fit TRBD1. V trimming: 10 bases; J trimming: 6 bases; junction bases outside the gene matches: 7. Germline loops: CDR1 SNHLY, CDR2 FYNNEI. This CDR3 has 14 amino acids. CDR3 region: CATGGQGASNEQFF. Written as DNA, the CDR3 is TGTGCCACCGGGGGACAGGGGGCCTCCAATGAGCAGTTCTTC.

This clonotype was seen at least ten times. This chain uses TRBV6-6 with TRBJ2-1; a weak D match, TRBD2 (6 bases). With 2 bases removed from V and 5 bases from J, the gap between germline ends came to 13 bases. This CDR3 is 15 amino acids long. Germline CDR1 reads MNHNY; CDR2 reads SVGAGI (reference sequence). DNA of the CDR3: TGTGCCAGCAGTTACGGGACTTTCGGGGACAATGAGCAGTTCTTC. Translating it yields CASSYGTFGDNEQFF.

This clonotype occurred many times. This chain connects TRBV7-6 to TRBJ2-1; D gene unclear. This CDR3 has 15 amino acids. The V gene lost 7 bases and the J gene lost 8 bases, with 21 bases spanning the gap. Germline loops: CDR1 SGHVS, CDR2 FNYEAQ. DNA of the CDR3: TGTGCCAGCACCCCCACGGCTGTAATATACGATGAGCAGTTCTTC. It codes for CASTPTAVIYDEQFF.

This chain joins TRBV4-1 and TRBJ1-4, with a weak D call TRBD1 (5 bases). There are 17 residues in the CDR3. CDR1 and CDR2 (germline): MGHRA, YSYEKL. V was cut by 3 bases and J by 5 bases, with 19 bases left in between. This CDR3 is CASSHEGLGVSNEKLFF. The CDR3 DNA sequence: TGCGCCAGCAGCCATGAGGGGCTGGGGGTTTCAAATGAAAAACTGTTTTTT.

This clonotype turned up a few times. The CDR3 loop reads CASYKDGELFF. The CDR3 region has the DNA TGTGCCAGCTACAAGGATGGTGAGCTGTTTTTT. The chain has TRBV12-3 or TRBV12-4 and TRBJ2-2; D not resolved. V lost 8 bases and J 11 bases, leaving 12 bases between the germline ends. The length of the CDR3 is 11 residues.

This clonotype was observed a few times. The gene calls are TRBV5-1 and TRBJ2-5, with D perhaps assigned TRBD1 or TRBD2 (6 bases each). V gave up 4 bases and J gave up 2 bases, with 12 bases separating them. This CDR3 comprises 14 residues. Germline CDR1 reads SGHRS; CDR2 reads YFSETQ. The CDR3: CASSARGPQETQYF. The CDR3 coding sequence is TGCGCCAGCAGCGCCCGGGGGCCGCAAGAGACCCAGTACTTC.

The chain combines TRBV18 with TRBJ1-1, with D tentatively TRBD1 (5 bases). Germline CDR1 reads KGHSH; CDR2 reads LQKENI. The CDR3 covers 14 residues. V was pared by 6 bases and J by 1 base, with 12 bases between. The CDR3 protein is CASSQGQQNTEAFF. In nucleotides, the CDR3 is TGTGCCAGCTCGCAGGGCCAACAGAACACTGAAGCTTTCTTT.

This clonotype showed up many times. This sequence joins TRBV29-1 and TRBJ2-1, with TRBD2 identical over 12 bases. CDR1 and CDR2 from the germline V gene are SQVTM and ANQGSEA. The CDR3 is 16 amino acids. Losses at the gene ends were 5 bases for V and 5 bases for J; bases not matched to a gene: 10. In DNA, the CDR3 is TGCAGCGTTCCGACTAGCGGGAGCGCCATTGACAATGAGCAGTTCTTC. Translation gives CSVPTSGSAIDNEQFF.

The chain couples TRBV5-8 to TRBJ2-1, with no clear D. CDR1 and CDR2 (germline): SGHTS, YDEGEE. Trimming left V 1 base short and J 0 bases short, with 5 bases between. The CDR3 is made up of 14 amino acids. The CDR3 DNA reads TGTGCCAGCAGCTTGACGGGCTCCTACAATGAGCAGTTCTTC. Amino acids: CASSLTGSYNEQFF.

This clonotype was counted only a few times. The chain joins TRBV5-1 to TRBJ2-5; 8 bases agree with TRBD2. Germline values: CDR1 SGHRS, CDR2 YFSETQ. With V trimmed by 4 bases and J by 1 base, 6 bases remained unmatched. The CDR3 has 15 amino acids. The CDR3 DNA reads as TGCGCCAGCAGCCCTCCACTAGCGGCCCAAGAGACCCAGTACTTC. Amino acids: CASSPPLAAQETQYF.

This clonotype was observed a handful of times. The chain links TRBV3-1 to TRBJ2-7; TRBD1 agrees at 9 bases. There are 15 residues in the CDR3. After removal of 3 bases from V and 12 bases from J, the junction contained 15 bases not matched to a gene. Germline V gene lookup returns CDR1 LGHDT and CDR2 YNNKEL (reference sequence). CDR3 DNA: TGTGCCAGCAGCCATTCGGGACAGGGCCACTCGAGTACGTACTTC. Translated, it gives CASSHSGQGHSSTYF.

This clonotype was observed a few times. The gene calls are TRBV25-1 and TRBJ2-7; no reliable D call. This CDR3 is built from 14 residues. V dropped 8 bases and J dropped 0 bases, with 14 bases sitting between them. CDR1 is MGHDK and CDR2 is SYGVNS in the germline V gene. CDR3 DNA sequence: TGTGCCAGCTCCCAGCTCTGGGGCTCCTACGAGCAGTACTTC. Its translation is CASSQLWGSYEQYF.

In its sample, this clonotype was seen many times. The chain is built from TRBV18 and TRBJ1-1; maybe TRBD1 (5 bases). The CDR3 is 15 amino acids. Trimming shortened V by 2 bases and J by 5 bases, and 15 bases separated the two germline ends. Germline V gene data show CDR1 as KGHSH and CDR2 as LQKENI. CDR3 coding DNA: TGTGCCAGCTCACCATTTGTTACCGAGGGGACTGAAGCTTTCTTT. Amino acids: CASSPFVTEGTEAFF.